The clone carrying this T cell receptor (beta chain) has only a few counts. The antigen remains undetermined. Listed TCR primers and previously described methods were used for bulk TCR libraries. TCRdb processed the PCR reads anew with MiXCR; each CDR3 protein has one entry. The sample lists 490,000 or so distinct CDR3 sequences, 25% occurring once. The CDR3 loop spans 15 amino acids. Germline V gives CDR1 MNHEY, CDR2 SMNVEV (reference sequence). Trimming cost V 3 bases and J 1 base, with 13 bases left between them. Sorting isolated naive CD8 T cells as CD8+CD4-CCR7+CD45RA+ events. The data derive from a study of molecular identifiers for immune sequencing clone quantification. Whole-study results and caveats: With a barcode shared among identical TCR molecules, highly expanded clone sizes could be underestimated.

Sequencing was done on a sample of naive CD8+ T cells from blood, with Jurkat cell RNA spiked in. Stated subset: FACS-sorted CD8+CD4-CCR7+CD45RA+ naive T cells. The TCR comes from a human donor in good health. Some libraries in this study had Jurkat cell RNA spiked in. The chain carries TRBV27 and TRBJ2-7; D may be TRBD1 (6 bases). The chain's CDR3 is CASSFRGMKSYEQYF. CDR3 bases: TGTGCCAGCAGTTTCAGGGGTATGAAGTCCTACGAGCAGTACTTC.